The text below deals with one TCR beta chain. Its antigen remains unknown. This entry comes from a study of cytomegalovirus exposure and HLA in healthy donors. In the PCR, 60 Vbeta and 13 Jbeta primers were used. Produced via immunoSEQ multiplex PCR; TCRdb's table is partial and in-frame only. The data show 160,000 or so clones, with around four fifths seen just once and 1.4% held by the top ten. Regarding the study as a whole: Researchers left out some V segments, among them TRBV6-2 and TRBV6-3, as indistinguishable. In a later analysis, several top co-occurrence clusters appeared linked to parvovirus B19, influenza, CMV and Epstein-Barr virus. In a later analysis, the majority of CMV-associated beta chains seemingly showed HLA restriction. In vitro experiments confirmed that a few CMV-associated chains were specific for CMV antigens.

Trimming cost V 1 base and J 8 bases, with 14 bases left between them. Germline V gene lookup returns CDR1 SGHAT and CDR2 FQNNGV. This CDR3 has 14 amino acids. The receptor was derived from a male donor in good health and CMV-seronegative. The gene calls are TRBV11-2 and TRBJ1-2; possible D gene TRBD1, 6 bases. The specimen sequenced was PBMCs. CDR3 bases: TGTGCCAGCAGCTTAGGAGGGGGTTCGGACGGCTACACCTTC. This encodes CASSLGGGSDGYTF. Combining the CDR3 with reference TRBV11-2 and TRBJ1-2 gives the whole variable domain EAGVAQSPRYKIIEKRQSVAFWCNPISGHATLYWYQQILGQGPKLLIQFQNNGVVDDSQLPKDRFSAERLKGVDSTLKIQPAKLEDSAVYLCASSLGGGSDGYTFGSGTRLTVV.